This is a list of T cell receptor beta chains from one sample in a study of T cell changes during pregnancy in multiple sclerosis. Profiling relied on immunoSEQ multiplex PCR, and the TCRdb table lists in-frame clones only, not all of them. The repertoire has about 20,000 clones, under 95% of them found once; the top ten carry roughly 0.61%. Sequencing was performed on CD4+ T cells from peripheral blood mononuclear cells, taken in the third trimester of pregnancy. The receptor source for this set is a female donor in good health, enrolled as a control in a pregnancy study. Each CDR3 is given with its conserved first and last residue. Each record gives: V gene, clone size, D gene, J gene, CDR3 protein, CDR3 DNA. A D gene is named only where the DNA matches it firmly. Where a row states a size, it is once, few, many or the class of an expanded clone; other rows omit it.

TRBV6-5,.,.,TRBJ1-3,CASSTPRGYGNTIYF,TGTGCCAGCAGTACGCCTAGGGGTTACGGAAACACCATATATTTT
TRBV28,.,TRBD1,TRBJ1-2,CASSPLGGTFQGARDYGYTF,TGTGCCAGCAGTCCCCTAGGGGGGACCTTCCAGGGGGCGCGGGACTATGGCTACACCTTC
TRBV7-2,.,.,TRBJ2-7,CASSWTTSYEQYF,TGTGCCAGCAGCTGGACAACCTCCTACGAGCAGTACTTC
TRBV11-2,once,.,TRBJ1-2,CASSFLTIGQLNYGYTF,TGTGCCAGCAGCTTTTTGACTATTGGGCAGCTGAACTATGGCTACACCTTC
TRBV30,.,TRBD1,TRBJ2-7,CAWSVRGGLSEQYF,TGTGCCTGGAGTGTACGAGGGGGCCTAAGCGAGCAGTACTTC
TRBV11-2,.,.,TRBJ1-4,CASSSGPGLPFMVELFF,TGTGCCAGCAGCTCAGGGCCGGGACTGCCGTTTATGGTAGAACTGTTTTTT
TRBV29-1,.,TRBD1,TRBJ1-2,CSVEDWNVDGTGDGYTF,TGCAGCGTTGAAGATTGGAACGTGGACGGGACAGGGGACGGCTACACCTTC
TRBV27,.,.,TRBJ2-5,CASSFGAGLGETQYF,TGTGCCAGCAGTTTTGGCGCGGGCCTGGGGGAGACCCAGTACTTC
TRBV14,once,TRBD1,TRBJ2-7,CASSQTRGPYEQYF,TGTGCCAGCAGCCAAACCAGGGGGCCCTACGAGCAGTACTTC
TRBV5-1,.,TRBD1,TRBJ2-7,CASSLSTGIEQYF,TGCGCCAGCAGCCTTTCGACAGGGATCGAGCAGTACTTC
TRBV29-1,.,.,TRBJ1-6,CSVGGESINSPLHF,TGCAGCGTTGGGGGGGAATCGATTAATTCACCCCTCCACTTT
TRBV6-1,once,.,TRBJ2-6,CASSVNSGANVLTF,TGTGCCAGCAGTGTTAACTCTGGGGCCAACGTCCTGACTTTC
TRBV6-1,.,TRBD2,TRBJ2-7,CASSMLAGEQYF,TGTGCCAGCAGTATGCTAGCGGGGGAGCAGTACTTC
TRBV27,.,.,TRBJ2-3,CASSLWADLTDTQYF,TGTGCCAGCAGTTTATGGGCAGACCTCACAGATACGCAGTATTTT
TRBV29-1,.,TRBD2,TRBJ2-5,CSVEMGLAGVHAETQYF,TGCAGCGTCGAGATGGGACTAGCGGGAGTCCATGCCGAGACCCAGTACTTC
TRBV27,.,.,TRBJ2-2,CASSLQHWGDGELFF,TGTGCCAGCAGTTTACAACACTGGGGGGACGGGGAGCTGTTTTTT
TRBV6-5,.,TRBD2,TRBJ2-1,CASSYSASGTYNEQFF,TGTGCCAGCAGTTACTCGGCCAGCGGGACCTACAATGAGCAGTTCTTC
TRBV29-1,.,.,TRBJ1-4,CSTWGGQGEKLFF,TGCAGCACTTGGGGGGGGCAAGGTGAAAAACTGTTTTTT
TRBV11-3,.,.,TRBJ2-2,CASSPGQRNTGELFF,TGTGCCAGCAGCCCCGGACAGAGGAACACCGGGGAGCTGTTTTTT
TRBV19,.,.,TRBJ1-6,CASSPSSYNSPLHF,TGTGCCAGTAGCCCGAGCTCCTATAATTCACCCCTCCACTTT
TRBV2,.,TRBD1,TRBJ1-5,CASTGTGGSNQPQHF,TGTGCCAGCACTGGGACAGGGGGTAGCAATCAGCCCCAGCATTTT
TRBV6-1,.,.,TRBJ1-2,CASSEGPLEGYTF,TGTGCCAGCAGTGAAGGGCCTCTGGAGGGCTACACCTTC
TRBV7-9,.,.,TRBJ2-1,CASSLALLNEQFF,TGTGCCAGCAGCTTAGCCCTCCTCAATGAGCAGTTCTTC
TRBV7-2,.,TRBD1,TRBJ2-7,CASSYRTGRNEQYF,TGTGCCAGCAGCTACAGGACAGGGCGGAACGAGCAGTACTTC
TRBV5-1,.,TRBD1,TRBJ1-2,CASSSNPTGIGGYTF,TGCGCCAGCAGCTCGAATCCGACAGGGATCGGTGGCTACACCTTC
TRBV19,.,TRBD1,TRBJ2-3,CASSKTGDTDTQYF,TGTGCCAGTAGTAAAACAGGGGACACAGATACGCAGTATTTT
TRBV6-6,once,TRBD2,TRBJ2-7,CASSPLAGGSYEQYF,TGTGCCAGCAGTCCTCTAGCGGGGGGATCCTACGAGCAGTACTTC
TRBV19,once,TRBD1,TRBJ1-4,CASSEGAQGEKLFF,TGTGCCAGTAGTGAGGGGGCGCAGGGTGAAAAACTGTTTTTT
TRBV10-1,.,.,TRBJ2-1,CAPLFRGNEQFF,TGCGCCCCACTGTTCAGGGGCAATGAGCAGTTCTTC
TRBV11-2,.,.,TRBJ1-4,CASSLDFRGVEKLFF,TGTGCCAGCAGCTTAGATTTCCGGGGTGTTGAAAAACTGTTTTTT
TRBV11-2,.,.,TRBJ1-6,CASSFDQGQGSPLHF,TGTGCCAGCAGCTTTGACCAGGGGCAAGGTTCACCCCTCCACTTT
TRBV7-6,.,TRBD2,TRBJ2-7,CASSLGGLAGVSYEQYF,TGTGCCAGCAGCTTAGGGGGGCTAGCGGGGGTCTCCTACGAGCAGTACTTC
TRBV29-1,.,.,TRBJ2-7,CSISVTIPNHEQYF,TGCAGCATAAGTGTGACAATCCCAAACCACGAGCAGTACTTC
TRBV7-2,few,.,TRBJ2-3,CASSPTSRVDTQYF,TGTGCCAGCAGCCCGACTTCCAGGGTAGATACGCAGTATTTT